Shown below are 21 T cell receptor beta chains from a single sample sequenced in a study of cytomegalovirus exposure and HLA in healthy donors. The PCR employed 60 Vbeta primers together with 13 Jbeta primers. Sequencing was performed with immunoSEQ multiplex PCR; in TCRdb, only in-frame clones are kept and a portion is missing. Of about 55,000 clones in the sample, around 79% were seen once. The sequenced material came from PBMCs. Receptors originate from a female donor in good health and CMV-seronegative.

This clone came up once. J is TRBJ2-3 and V is TRBV28; 9 bases are shared with TRBD1. CDR3 size: 16 residues. V trimming: 4 bases; J trimming: 2 bases; junction bases outside the gene matches: 7. Germline CDR1 and CDR2: MDHEN and SYDVKM. CDR3 nucleotide sequence: TGTGCCAGCAGTTCCGCGGGACAGGGATTCACAGATACGCAGTATTTT. Its translation is CASSSAGQGFTDTQYF.

V gene TRBV28 combines with J gene TRBJ1-5; D is ambiguous. The CDR3 is 13 amino acids. CDR1 and CDR2 (germline): MDHEN, SYDVKM. Trimming took 4 bases from V and 4 from J, leaving 8 bases between them. CDR3 loop: CASSYQINQPQHF. CDR3 bases: TGTGCCAGCAGTTACCAGATAAATCAGCCCCAGCATTTT.

This clone has a handful of counts. This rearrangement joins TRBV6-5 to TRBJ2-1; 9 bases fit TRBD2. V gave up 6 bases and J gave up 7 bases; unmatched junction bases: 7. This CDR3 has 14 amino acids. Germline CDR1 reads MNHEY; CDR2 reads SVGAGI. CDR3 DNA: TGTGCCAGCAGGTTAGCGGGAGTGTTTAATGAGCAGTTCTTC. Protein product: CASRLAGVFNEQFF.

This chain uses TRBV9 with TRBJ2-1, with D maybe TRBD2 (5 bases). Between the trimmed V and J ends, which lost 0 bases and 12 bases, there was a span of 19 bases. Per the germline V gene, CDR1 is SGDLS and CDR2 is YYNGEE. The CDR3 is made up of 15 amino acids. CDR3: CASSVEAILGRGQFF. The CDR3 DNA reads TGTGCCAGCAGCGTAGAGGCGATACTAGGTCGGGGGCAGTTCTTC.

This clone has a single count. The rearrangement uses TRBV5-1 and TRBJ2-1; 14 bases are shared with TRBD2. V was pared by 6 bases and J by 6 bases, with 8 bases of the junction left unmatched. The CDR3 extends over 16 amino acids. Germline CDR1 reads SGHRS; CDR2 reads YFSETQ. The chain's CDR3 is CASNGLAGGRGNEQFF. Written as DNA, the CDR3 is TGCGCCAGCAACGGACTAGCGGGGGGTCGTGGCAATGAGCAGTTCTTC.

This clone came up a few times. The rearrangement links TRBV2 to TRBJ1-1; D perhaps matches TRBD1 (5 bases). This CDR3 has 14 amino acids. Trimming shortened V by 3 bases and J by 6 bases, and 14 bases separated the two germline ends. CDR1 is SNHLY, CDR2 FYNNEI, per germline. The DNA for the CDR3 is TGTGCCAGCAGTGAGGCAGGGTGGCTGTCTGAAGCTTTCTTT. Translating it yields CASSEAGWLSEAFF. The variable domain in full, with the rest retrieved from reference TRBV2 and TRBJ1-1, is EPEVTQTPSHQVTQMGQEVILRCVPISNHLYFYWYRQILGQKVEFLVSFYNNEISEKSEIFDDQFSVERPDGSNFTLKIRSTKLEDSAMYFCASSEAGWLSEAFFGQGTRLTVV.

Of note for this clone: At one end the junction does not follow the germline gene, possibly because of a read error. The chain employs TRBV7-7 and TRBJ1-1; perhaps TRBD1 as D (6 bases). This CDR3 contains 17 residues. CDR1 is SSHAT and CDR2 is FNYEAQ in the germline V gene (reference sequence). DNA of the CDR3: TGTGCTAGCATCCAAGGTCGGGACACTACGGGCCTCACTGAAGCTTTCTTT. Translated: CASIQGRDTTGLTEAFF.

The chain is built from TRBV28 and TRBJ1-2, with 10 nucleotides matching TRBD1. Germline V gene lookup returns CDR1 MDHEN and CDR2 SYDVKM. The V and J ends lost 4 bases and 5 bases, in that order; junction bases with no gene match: 13. The CDR3 is 17 residues long. CDR3 DNA: TGTGCCAGCAGTTCCCCGGGACAGGGGACCCAGGGGTATGGCTACACCTTC. Translation gives CASSSPGQGTQGYGYTF.

The CDR3 reads CAISEFAGVGELFF. For the CDR3, the DNA is TGTGCCATCAGTGAGTTTGCGGGAGTCGGGGAGCTGTTTTTT. The V call is TRBV10-3, the J call TRBJ2-2; TRBD2 aligns across 7 bases. Germline CDR1 reads ENHRY; CDR2 reads SYGVKD. The CDR3 is made up of 14 amino acids. J gave up 7 bases and V 1 base, and 3 bases lay outside the gene matches.

The DNA of the CDR3 is TGTGCCAGCAGTTCAGGGGTCGGCTACACCTTC. This gives the protein CASSSGVGYTF. The chain carries TRBV6-6 and TRBJ1-2; possibly TRBD1 for D (6 bases). Looked up from germline, CDR1 is MNHNY and CDR2 is SVGAGI (reference sequence). The CDR3 sequence is 11 residues long. V lost 4 bases to trimming and J lost 8 bases, with 8 bases between them.

The V call is TRBV30, the J call TRBJ2-6; TRBD1 aligns across 10 bases. There are 18 residues in the CDR3. The germline gives CDR1 GTSNPN, CDR2 SVGIG (reference sequence). J lost 4 bases, V lost 3 bases, and 12 bases had no gene match. The DNA of the CDR3 is TGTGCCTGGAGGGGGCGTCCCGGGACAGGGGTAGGGGCCAACGTCCTGACTTTC. It encodes CAWRGRPGTGVGANVLTF. Full variable domain (rest looked up from reference TRBV30 and TRBJ2-6): SQTIHQWPATLVQPVGSPLSLECTVEGTSNPNLYWYRQAAGRGLQLLFYSVGIGQISSEVPQNLSASRPQDRQFILSSKKLLLSDSGFYLCAWRGRPGTGVGANVLTFGAGSRLTVL.

In this sample, this clone is medium-sized. V is TRBV6-1 and J is TRBJ2-7, with TRBD1 matching over 9 bases. V trimming: 4 bases; J trimming: 2 bases; junction bases outside the gene matches: 9. The CDR3 is 16 amino acids. Germline assignment: CDR1 MNHNS and CDR2 SASEGT. The CDR3: CASSVLGRTGAYEQYF. The CDR3 coding sequence is TGTGCCAGCAGTGTACTCGGGAGGACAGGGGCCTACGAGCAGTACTTC.

The chain employs TRBV27 and TRBJ1-1; TRBD1 agrees at 9 bases. The CDR3 covers 14 residues. The germline CDR1 and CDR2 sequences are MNHEY and SMNVEV (reference sequence). V was pared by 4 bases and J by 1 base, with 1 base of the junction left unmatched. The CDR3: CASSWDRANTEAFF. CDR3 bases: TGTGCCAGCAGTTGGGACAGGGCGAACACTGAAGCTTTCTTT.

The V call is TRBV5-1, the J call TRBJ2-3, with 10 bases lining up with TRBD2. With 4 bases clipped from V and 4 bases from J, the junction kept 6 bases outside the gene matches. Looked up from germline, CDR1 is SGHRS and CDR2 is YFSETQ. The CDR3 is 15 amino acids. DNA for the CDR3: TGCGCCAGCAGCGAGCGGGGGGGCAGCGCAGATACGCAGTATTTT. Translated, it gives CASSERGGSADTQYF.

The rearrangement links TRBV15 to TRBJ1-2; the D gene is possibly TRBD1 (5 bases). Between the trimmed V and J ends, which lost 11 bases and 2 bases, there was a span of 21 bases. The CDR3 is 15 amino acids. Looked up from germline, CDR1 is LNHNV and CDR2 is YYDKDF (reference sequence). The CDR3 DNA reads TGTGCCGCCCAGCCGAGCCCGACAGCAAACTATGGCTACACCTTC. It specifies CAAQPSPTANYGYTF.

The chain carries TRBV9 and TRBJ1-1, with 7 bases matching TRBD1. Germline lookup yields CDR1 SGDLS and CDR2 YYNGEE. The CDR3 is 16 amino acids. Germline trimming cut 0 bases from V and 0 bases from J; bases unmatched to any gene: 5. The CDR3 is CASSVGPGGMNTEAFF. CDR3 in DNA: TGTGCCAGCAGCGTAGGTCCAGGGGGGATGAACACTGAAGCTTTCTTT.

The chain employs TRBV30 and TRBJ2-3; 11 bases align to TRBD2. V lost 4 bases and J lost 2; bases outside the gene matches: 5. Germline V gene data show CDR1 as GTSNPN and CDR2 as SVGIG (reference sequence). The CDR3 totals 15 residues. For the CDR3, the DNA is TGTGCCTGGACCAAGGGACTAGCGGTCACAGATACGCAGTATTTT. Protein product: CAWTKGLAVTDTQYF.

V gene TRBV4-3 combines with J gene TRBJ2-3; 12 nucleotides agree with TRBD2. Germline V gene data show CDR1 as LGHNA and CDR2 as YSLEER. Unmatched junction bases numbered 7, after V lost 3 bases and J lost 3 bases. The CDR3 is 17 residues long. CDR3: CASSHATGLAGTDTQYF. DNA for the CDR3: TGCGCCAGCAGCCACGCCACCGGACTAGCGGGGACAGATACGCAGTATTTT.

V is TRBV12-5 and J is TRBJ2-5; D is possibly TRBD1 (6 bases). V dropped 7 bases and J dropped 5 bases, with 14 bases sitting between them. Looked up from germline, CDR1 is LGHNT and CDR2 is FRNRAP. The CDR3 sequence is 13 residues long. The CDR3 DNA sequence: TGTGCTAGTGTCAGGGGTTCGGGCGAGACCCAGTACTTC. Its protein product is CASVRGSGETQYF.

V gene TRBV28 combines with J gene TRBJ2-4; 8 bases map to TRBD1. The trim removed 4 bases at V and 3 bases at J, leaving 5 bases unmatched. Germline loops: CDR1 MDHEN, CDR2 SYDVKM. The CDR3 length is 15 residues. The CDR3 sequence is CASSSAGQDKNIQYF. The CDR3, as DNA: TGTGCCAGCAGTTCCGCGGGACAGGACAAAAACATTCAGTACTTC.

The genes are TRBV5-4 and TRBJ2-1; D is possibly TRBD2 (6 bases). Trimming stripped 5 bases from V and 5 bases from J, with 11 bases between. Germline values: CDR1 SGHNT, CDR2 YYREEE (reference sequence). The CDR3 spans 13 residues. CDR3 sequence: CASSASANNEQFF. CDR3 nucleotide sequence: TGTGCCAGCAGTGCTAGCGCAAACAATGAGCAGTTCTTC. Drawing the rest from reference TRBV5-4 and TRBJ2-1, the complete variable domain is ETGVTQSPTHLIKTRGQQVTLRCSSQSGHNTVSWYQQALGQGPQFIFQYYREEENGRGNFPPRFSGLQFPNYSSELNVNALELDDSALYLCASSASANNEQFFGPGTRLTVL.